This T cell receptor (beta chain) was identified in a study of OX40 agonist ivuxolimab in advanced cancers. Study background: Enrollees could have had prior anti-PD-1, anti-PD-L1 or anti-CTLA-4 therapy, which 40% had received. Findings of the study overall: More expanded clones were seen, on average, in CD8+ T cells than in CD4+.

Generated by immunoSEQ multiplex PCR, the TCRdb table keeps only in-frame clones and is missing some. The top ten hold approximately 5% of the sample, which has 99,000 or so clones, around 80% seen once. Trimming cost V 2 bases and J 4 bases; bases outside gene matches: 10. This CDR3 has 16 amino acids. Germline V gene lookup returns CDR1 ENHRY and CDR2 SYGVKD. Points on this clone: Its antigen is unidentified.

The specimen was CD4+ or CD8+ T cells sorted from blood, collected in a trial of the OX40 agonist ivuxolimab. The receptor's source is an adult with an advanced solid tumor such as melanoma, head and neck, liver or kidney cancer. The gene calls are TRBV10-3 and TRBJ2-7; 8 nucleotides agree with TRBD2. The CDR3 DNA sequence: TGTGCCATCAGTGAGCCAAAACTAGCGGCCCCTTACGAGCAGTACTTC. Protein product: CAISEPKLAAPYEQYF.